One sample yielded the 21 T cell receptor beta chains listed below, sequenced in a study of T-cell reconstitution after alpha-beta-depleted transplantation in children. Construction of the TCRbeta library involved unique molecular identifiers. TCRdb ran MiXCR on the PCR reads and lists one entry per CDR3 protein. The sample carries over 300,000 distinct CDR3 sequences, 10% recorded once. Specimen: PBMCs from the stem cell graft donor, collected from the stem cell graft. The receptors come from a human donor who donated a stem cell graft to a child with acute lymphoblastic leukemia.

The V gene is TRBV27, the J gene TRBJ2-7, with D perhaps given as TRBD1 or TRBD2 (6 bases each). CDR3 length: 16 amino acids. The germline V gene encodes CDR1 MNHEY and CDR2 SMNVEV (reference sequence). V dropped 3 bases and J dropped 5 bases, with 20 bases sitting between them. The CDR3, as DNA: TGTGCCAGCAGTTTCACCGGGTCTAGGGGGGTAGACGAGCAGTACTTC. This sequence encodes CASSFTGSRGVDEQYF.

In its sample, this clonotype was seen a few times. The chain uses TRBV15 and TRBJ2-2; D not certain. V dropped 3 bases and J dropped 0 bases, with 5 bases sitting between them. The V gene's germline CDR1 is LNHNV and CDR2 YYDKDF (reference sequence). This CDR3 contains 14 residues. This CDR3 reads CATSSEPNTGELFF. The CDR3 coding sequence is TGTGCCACCAGCAGCGAACCGAACACCGGGGAGCTGTTTTTT.

The gene calls are TRBV5-1 and TRBJ2-7, with D maybe TRBD1 (6 bases). Per the germline V gene, CDR1 is SGHRS and CDR2 is YFSETQ. This CDR3 is 15 amino acids long. Trimming pared 3 bases from V and 2 bases from J, leaving 15 bases between. CDR3 sequence reads: CASSYQVDRTYEQYF. The DNA for the CDR3 is TGCGCCAGCAGCTACCAAGTAGACAGGACCTACGAGCAGTACTTC.

This clonotype was counted a few times. The chain joins TRBV12-3 or TRBV12-4 to TRBJ1-5; D may be TRBD1 (5 bases). The CDR3 sequence is 15 residues long. V was shortened by 4 bases and J by 3 bases, with 13 bases between the two germline ends. The CDR3 bases are TGTGCCAGCAGTTCCCCGGACATCCTCAATCAGCCCCAGCATTTT. Translating gives CASSSPDILNQPQHF.

The chain carries TRBV11-1 and TRBJ2-7; D tentatively reads TRBD1 or TRBD2 (7 bases each). The germline V gene encodes CDR1 SGHAT and CDR2 FQDESV (reference sequence). The CDR3 has 17 amino acids. Trimming took 3 bases from V and 5 from J, leaving 23 bases between them. CDR3 residues: CASSFSPGGGGQDEQYF. The CDR3 DNA reads TGTGCCAGCAGCTTTTCCCCTGGGGGAGGGGGCCAGGACGAGCAGTACTTC.

The chain is built from TRBV14 and TRBJ2-3; TRBD1 agrees at 8 bases. The trim removed 4 bases at V and 2 bases at J, leaving 8 bases unmatched. CDR3 length equals 16 residues. Germline CDR1 SGHDN, CDR2 FVKESK. CDR3 bases: TGTGCCAGCAGCCCGTCCGGGACAGGCCTCACAGATACGCAGTATTTT. It codes for CASSPSGTGLTDTQYF.

This clonotype was counted a few times. This rearrangement joins TRBV12-3 or TRBV12-4 to TRBJ1-4; no clear D. The CDR3 extends over 12 amino acids. V lost 3 bases to trimming and J lost 8 bases, with 7 bases between them. In nucleotides, the CDR3 is TGTGCCAGCAGTTTTGGGAGGGAAAAACTGTTTTTT. Its translation: CASSFGREKLFF.

The table lists this clonotype with a count of one. The chain couples TRBV15 to TRBJ2-3; D not resolved. CDR3 length: 14 residues. V shed 9 bases and J shed 4 bases, with 17 bases lying between them. Germline lookup yields CDR1 LNHNV and CDR2 YYDKDF (reference sequence). The DNA of the CDR3 is TGTGCCACGTCCCAATTAGCCGATGCAGATACGCAGTATTTT. It translates to CATSQLADADTQYF.

The chain links TRBV6-5 to TRBJ2-7; D is undetermined. CDR3 length equals 13 residues. V was pared by 3 bases and J by 4 bases, with 10 bases between. Germline loops: CDR1 MNHEY, CDR2 SVGAGI. DNA of the CDR3: TGTGCCAGCAGTTATGACGTAACGTACGAGCAGTACTTC. This sequence encodes CASSYDVTYEQYF.

In its sample, this clonotype was seen many times. This sequence joins TRBV7-6 and TRBJ2-2, with 8 nucleotides matching TRBD1. This CDR3 spans 15 amino acids. Germline CDR1 and CDR2: SGHVS and FNYEAQ. With V trimmed by 3 bases and J by 3 bases, 3 bases remained unmatched. Here the CDR3 DNA reads TGTGCCAGCAGCTTGGACAGGGCATACACCGGGGAGCTGTTTTTT. Encoded protein: CASSLDRAYTGELFF.

There are many counts of this clonotype. V usage is TRBV5-1 and J usage is TRBJ2-3, with TRBD2 as a possible D gene (5 bases). The CDR3 extends over 15 amino acids. V lost 0 bases to trimming and J lost 0 bases, with 8 bases between them. Germline CDR1 and CDR2: SGHRS and YFSETQ. The CDR3 DNA reads TGCGCCAGCAGCTTGGACGGGAAGAGCACAGATACGCAGTATTTT. Protein sequence: CASSLDGKSTDTQYF.

There are a few counts of this clonotype. The genes are TRBV20-1 and TRBJ2-4; 8 bases align to TRBD2. V lost 2 bases, J lost 3 bases, and 12 bases stayed unmatched. The germline CDR1 and CDR2 sequences are DFQATT and SNEGSKA (reference sequence). The CDR3 has 17 amino acids. The CDR3 DNA sequence: TGCAGTGCTAGAAAACCGGGGACTAGGGGAGGCAAAAACATTCAGTACTTC. Its translation: CSARKPGTRGGKNIQYF.

This clonotype was seen only a few times. The chain is built from TRBV12-3 or TRBV12-4 and TRBJ2-7; D is tentatively TRBD1 or TRBD2 (6 bases each). The CDR3 has 15 amino acids. V was cut by 7 bases and J by 7 bases, with 23 bases left in between. CDR3 in amino acids: CASTLGGPSLWEQYF. DNA for the CDR3: TGTGCCAGCACCCTTGGGGGGCCATCCTTATGGGAGCAGTACTTC.

There are a few counts of this clonotype. This rearrangement joins TRBV5-5 to TRBJ1-1; D remains unclear. In germline, CDR1 is SGHKS, CDR2 YYEKEE (reference sequence). Trimming removed 6 bases at V and 5 bases at J, with 11 bases between. The CDR3 runs to 12 residues. The CDR3 DNA reads TGTGCCAGCACCCTGGACGGTACTGAAGCTTTCTTT. This sequence encodes CASTLDGTEAFF.

This rearrangement joins TRBV20-1 to TRBJ2-5, with a tentative D call TRBD2 (6 bases). With 1 base removed from V and 2 bases from J, the gap between germline ends came to 14 bases. Germline V lookup: CDR1 DFQATT, CDR2 SNEGSKA (reference sequence). The CDR3 extends over 15 amino acids. The CDR3 nucleotides read TGCAGTGCTAGAGGTTTCAGTGGGAGGCAAGAGACCCAGTACTTC. It yields the protein CSARGFSGRQETQYF.

This clonotype occurred a few times. The chain links TRBV5-1 to TRBJ1-6, with 10 bases aligning to TRBD1. Trimming took 6 bases from V and 7 from J; bases not matched to a gene: 7. Germline V gives CDR1 SGHRS, CDR2 YFSETQ. CDR3 length equals 15 residues. CDR3 sequence reads: CASKEWTGGNSPLHF. The CDR3, as DNA: TGCGCCAGCAAAGAGTGGACAGGGGGGAATTCACCCCTCCACTTT.

This clonotype has a handful of counts. In nucleotides, the CDR3 is TGCAGTGCCCAAGACAGGGGAGAAGCTGGGGCCAACGTCCTGACTTTC. It specifies CSAQDRGEAGANVLTF. V gene TRBV20-1 combines with J gene TRBJ2-6; 8 positions match TRBD1. The CDR3 loop spans 16 amino acids. The J segment lost 2 bases and the V segment lost 6 bases, leaving 9 bases of the junction unmatched. CDR1 and CDR2 (germline): DFQATT, SNEGSKA (reference sequence).

The CDR3 DNA sequence: TGTGCCAGCAGCTTAACCCGCTCTACCTACAATGAGCAGTACTTC. This sequence encodes CASSLTRSTYNEQYF. The chain joins TRBV7-9 to TRBJ2-1, with D unclear. TRBJ2-7 explains the end of the DNA better; the J call may be wrong. The CDR3 is made up of 15 amino acids. Looked up from germline, CDR1 is SEHNR and CDR2 is FQNEAQ (reference sequence).

The chain joins TRBV11-2 to TRBJ2-1, with 9 bases fitting TRBD2. CDR3 size: 19 residues. Germline assignment: CDR1 SGHAT and CDR2 FQNNGV. V dropped 0 bases and J dropped 5; count of bases not matched to a gene: 14. For the CDR3, the DNA is TGTGCCAGCAGCTTAGAGGTTAGCGTGGCGGGAGGGCCCCACAATGAGCAGTTCTTC. The encoded protein is CASSLEVSVAGGPHNEQFF.

This clonotype was detected a few times. Here the CDR3 DNA reads TGTGCCAGCAGCTTAAGGGGACAGGGGGCGTTGAACACTGAAGCTTTCTTT. Translating gives CASSLRGQGALNTEAFF. This chain connects TRBV7-9 to TRBJ1-1; 12 bases map to TRBD1. The CDR3 sequence is 17 residues long. Germline V CDR1 and CDR2: SEHNR, FQNEAQ (reference sequence). J was trimmed by 0 bases and V by 2 bases; bases with no gene match: 4. Full variable domain (missing parts from reference TRBV7-9 and TRBJ1-1): DTGVSQNPRHKITKRGQNVTFRCDPISEHNRLYWYRQTLGQGPEFLTYFQNEAQLEKSRLLSDRFSAERPKGSFSTLEIQRTEQGDSAMYLCASSLRGQGALNTEAFFGQGTRLTVV.

This clonotype was picked up a small number of times. V usage is TRBV7-2 and J usage is TRBJ1-4; D not resolved. The germline CDR1 and CDR2 sequences are SGHTA and FQGNSA. This CDR3 region has 15 residues. V lost 5 bases and J 0 bases, leaving 10 bases between the germline ends. The CDR3: CASSTQVATNEKLFF. Here the CDR3 DNA reads TGTGCCAGCAGCACCCAGGTTGCAACTAATGAAAAACTGTTTTTT.